This TCR beta chain was retrieved from a study of cytomegalovirus exposure and HLA in healthy donors. CDR3 size: 13 residues. Trimming cost V 6 bases and J 1 base; bases outside gene matches: 2. Germline V gene lookup returns CDR1 MDHEN and CDR2 SYDVKM. Study-level points and caveats: Overall, around 160 TCR beta chains were annotated as cytomegalovirus-associated. Common viral pathogens seemed, in a later analysis, to connect with several of the most significant clusters.

60 Vbeta and 13 Jbeta primers were used in PCR. TCRdb keeps only in-frame clones here, not all; method: immunoSEQ multiplex PCR. The data show about 140,000 clones, just under 80% seen once. Note on this clone: Antigen: not known.

The chain has TRBV28 and TRBJ1-2; 7 bases are shared with TRBD1. The sequencing input was PBMCs. The TCR sequence derives from a man aged 25 to 40 in good health. The chain's CDR3 is CASSQGDNYGYTF. CDR3 DNA sequence: TGTGCCAGCAGCCAGGGGGATAACTATGGCTACACCTTC.